The T cell receptor beta chain described here comes from a study of OX40 agonist ivuxolimab in advanced cancers. Overall study: Age averaged around 60 years (range roughly 20 to 90), and 70% to 85% were male.

Libraries were prepared by immunoSEQ multiplex PCR; TCRdb keeps only in-frame clonotypes and omits some of them. The sample holds tens of thousands of clones, more than 75% seen once. Collection of blood occurred at baseline, at cycle 4 day 1, and at cycle 7 day 1. The trim removed 7 bases at V and 6 bases at J, leaving 10 bases unmatched. Looked up from germline, CDR1 is SQVTM and CDR2 is ANQGSEA. The CDR3 consists of 14 residues. The TCR was taken from an adult with an advanced solid tumor such as melanoma, head and neck, liver or kidney cancer. The V and J genes are TRBV29-1 and TRBJ1-5; 9 nucleotides line up with TRBD1. Source: CD4+ or CD8+ T cells sorted from blood, taken in a trial of the OX40 agonist ivuxolimab. CDR3 residues: CSARRDRESQPQHF. In DNA form, the CDR3 reads TGCAGCGCCCGCCGGGACAGGGAAAGTCAGCCCCAGCATTTT.